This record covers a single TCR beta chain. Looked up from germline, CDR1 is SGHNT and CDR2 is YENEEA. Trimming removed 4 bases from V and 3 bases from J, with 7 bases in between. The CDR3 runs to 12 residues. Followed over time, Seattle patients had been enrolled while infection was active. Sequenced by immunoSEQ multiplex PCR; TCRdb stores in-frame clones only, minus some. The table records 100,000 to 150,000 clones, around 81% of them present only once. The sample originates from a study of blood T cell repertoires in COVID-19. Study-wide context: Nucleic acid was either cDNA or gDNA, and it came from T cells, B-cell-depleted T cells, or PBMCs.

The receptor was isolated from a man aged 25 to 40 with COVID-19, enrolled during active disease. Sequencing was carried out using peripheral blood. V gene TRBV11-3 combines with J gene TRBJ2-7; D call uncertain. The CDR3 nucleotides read TGTGCCAGCAGCTCGCACGGCTACGAGCAGTACTTC. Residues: CASSSHGYEQYF.